This paragraph reports one TCR beta chain. This sample stems from a study of blood T cell repertoires in COVID-19. The overall study: Some COVID-19 samples were acute and others convalescent; all came from the United States, Italy and Spain. The analysed material was cDNA or gDNA that came from T cells, B-cell-depleted T cells, or PBMCs.

V lost 5 bases to trimming and J lost 6 bases; unmatched junction nucleotides: 6. Germline-derived CDR1 and CDR2 are SGHAT and FQNNGV. The CDR3 contains 15 residues. Here immunoSEQ multiplex PCR was the method, and the copy in TCRdb shows in-frame clones only, minus some. In the table there are about 190,000 clones, 85% to 90% of which are singletons. Those enrolled, adults aged roughly 18 to 89 years, came from roughly 22 US areas. Grouping used clinical history reported by participants in a survey and questionnaire. This receptor was obtained from a woman aged 35 to 49 in a cohort exposed to, infected with or recovered from COVID-19 (not recorded which). Material for sequencing was PBMCs or T cells enriched from blood (not recorded which). The V call is TRBV11-2, the J call TRBJ2-1, with 11 bases aligning to TRBD2. CDR3 bases: TGTGCCAGCAGCCCACTAGCGGGAGTGGGCAATGAGCAGTTCTTC. Its translation: CASSPLAGVGNEQFF.